What follows are 31 T cell receptor beta chains derived from one specimen sequenced in a study of shared clonotypes between healthy human individuals. Assay used: immunoSEQ multiplex PCR; TCRdb lists only in-frame clones, some missing. The profile covers more than 900,000 clones, with about 80% appearing a single time and 0.5% to 0.65% taken by the ten largest. The sample was memory CD4+ T cells from PBMCs. Documented subset: CD45RA-negative fraction. These receptors were obtained from a man between 18 and 35 years old in good health. Some clones in this sample may be carry-over from other donors' samples.

The rearrangement links TRBV7-9 to TRBJ2-6; D unresolved. The CDR3 covers 15 residues. V lost 1 base to trimming and J lost 4 bases, with 8 bases between them. The V gene's germline CDR1 is SEHNR and CDR2 FQNEAQ (reference sequence). CDR3 DNA sequence: TGTGCCAGCAGCTTAGTTCAGTCAGGGGCCAACGTCCTGACTTTC. Its translation: CASSLVQSGANVLTF.

A single count supports this clone. The chain links TRBV28 to TRBJ1-3; D not certain. Germline CDR1 and CDR2: MDHEN and SYDVKM. V lost 8 bases and J lost 0, with 14 bases in between. This CDR3 spans 15 amino acids. The CDR3 region is CASYPSGSSGNTIYF. CDR3 sequence (DNA): TGTGCCAGCTACCCTTCGGGGTCCTCTGGAAACACCATATATTTT.

The chain joins TRBV6-4 to TRBJ2-3; unclear D gene. This CDR3 comprises 13 residues. Germline V CDR1 and CDR2: MRHNA, SNTAGT. The V and J ends lost 3 bases and 2 bases respectively, with 6 bases between them. CDR3 nucleotide sequence: TGTGCCAGCAGTGAATACTTCACAGATACGCAGTATTTT. Protein product: CASSEYFTDTQYF.

In regard to this clone: The same CDR3 also results from other DNA sequences found in this sample. V gene TRBV5-1 combines with J gene TRBJ1-3, with D tentatively TRBD1 (6 bases). Trimming pared 4 bases from V and 4 bases from J, leaving 12 bases between. CDR1 and CDR2 (germline): SGHRS, YFSETQ. The CDR3 is made up of 14 amino acids. The DNA for the CDR3 is TGCGCCAGCAGCCTACAGGGCCCCGGAAACACCATATATTTT. This gives the protein CASSLQGPGNTIYF.

CDR3 DNA sequence: TGTGCCAGCAGCTCCGTAGCGGGAGGGGGTGACGGGGAGCTGTTTTTT. Translation: CASSSVAGGGDGELFF. The chain links TRBV7-6 to TRBJ2-2; 11 nucleotides line up with TRBD2. Germline V gene lookup returns CDR1 SGHVS and CDR2 FNYEAQ. Losses at the gene ends were 4 bases for V and 7 bases for J; bases not matched to a gene: 8. This CDR3 is built from 16 residues.

The chain recombines TRBV5-1 with TRBJ2-3; tentatively, D is TRBD2 (6 bases). V was shortened by 7 bases and J by 2 bases, with 11 bases between the two germline ends. The germline V gene has CDR1 SGHRS and CDR2 YFSETQ. The CDR3 runs 13 residues. The CDR3 here is CASAGLDTDTQYF. The CDR3 nucleotides are TGCGCCAGCGCGGGACTCGACACAGATACGCAGTATTTT.

V gene TRBV5-3 combines with J gene TRBJ1-3; 8 positions agree with TRBD1. TRBV5-3 is labeled an ORF, and its function is uncertain. This CDR3 has 19 residues. The junction had 15 bases not matched to a gene; V was cut back by 4 bases and J by 0 bases. CDR3 sequence: CARSPSGQGTKSSGNTIYF. The CDR3 bases are TGTGCCAGAAGCCCCTCCGGACAGGGCACCAAGAGCTCTGGAAACACCATATATTTT.

Here the CDR3 DNA reads TGTGCCAGCAGCTGGGACTACACCAGGCAGTATTTT. Translating gives CASSWDYTRQYF. The chain recombines TRBV7-9 with TRBJ2-3; 7 bases fit TRBD2. The CDR3 loop spans 12 amino acids. Germline V lookup: CDR1 SEHNR, CDR2 FQNEAQ (reference sequence). J was trimmed by 11 bases and V by 4 bases; bases with no gene match: 6.

About this clone: The sample carries other DNA sequences with the same CDR3. CDR3 coding DNA: TGTGCCACCAGCAGAGAAGGGGCAACTAATGAAAAACTGTTTTTT. Protein sequence: CATSREGATNEKLFF. The chain links TRBV15 to TRBJ1-4; D is perhaps TRBD1 (5 bases). The germline gives CDR1 LNHNV, CDR2 YYDKDF (reference sequence). The CDR3 consists of 15 residues. V shed 0 bases and J shed 0 bases, with 5 bases lying between them.

The rearrangement joins TRBV15 to TRBJ1-5; TRBD1 is a possible D gene (6 bases). The CDR3 covers 14 residues. From germline, CDR1 is LNHNV and CDR2 YYDKDF (reference sequence). V shed 1 base and J shed 6 bases, with 10 bases lying between them. The DNA of the CDR3 is TGTGCCACCAGCAGAGTGGGGGGCGGTCAGCCCCAGCATTTT. This encodes CATSRVGGGQPQHF.

The V gene is TRBV21-1, the J gene TRBJ1-2. TRBV21-1 is a documented pseudogene. The length of the CDR3 is 15 residues. CDR3 in DNA: TGTGCCAGCAGCAAAGCGTGGATCGGTAACTATGGCTACACCTTC. Translating it yields CASSKAWIGNYGYTF.

The chain links TRBV28 to TRBJ2-1; weak D call: TRBD1 (6 bases). The CDR3 is 16 residues long. Germline V gene sequence: CDR1 MDHEN, CDR2 SYDVKM. Trimming took 5 bases from V and 5 from J, leaving 19 bases between them. This chain's CDR3 is CASSPMAGAQHNEQFF. DNA of the CDR3: TGTGCCAGCAGTCCGATGGCAGGGGCCCAACACAATGAGCAGTTCTTC.

This clone was detected only a few times. The rearrangement links TRBV14 to TRBJ2-3; 7 bases align to TRBD2. CDR3 length: 16 amino acids. Per the germline V gene, CDR1 is SGHDN and CDR2 is FVKESK. Trimming cost V 0 bases and J 3 bases; bases outside gene matches: 6. The CDR3 DNA follows: TGTGCCAGCAGCCAAGATGCGGGAGTGAGGACAGATACGCAGTATTTT. Translation gives CASSQDAGVRTDTQYF.

The V and J genes are TRBV18 and TRBJ1-5; 7 bases align to TRBD1. The CDR3 is made up of 16 amino acids. The V gene end was trimmed by 5 bases and the J gene end by 4 bases; junction bases not matched to a gene: 11. Germline assignment: CDR1 KGHSH and CDR2 LQKENI. The CDR3 loop reads CASSAEQQGWNQPQHF. CDR3 in DNA: TGTGCCAGCTCAGCGGAGCAACAGGGGTGGAATCAGCCCCAGCATTTT.

In its sample, this clone was seen a few times. This sequence joins TRBV30 and TRBJ1-2; the match to TRBD1 covers 7 bases. Germline CDR1 and CDR2: GTSNPN and SVGIG (reference sequence). The CDR3 has 14 residues. The trim removed 3 bases at V and 4 bases at J, leaving 8 bases unmatched. As DNA, the CDR3 is TGTGCCTGGAGAAGGACAGGAACCGCCTATGGCTACACCTTC. Amino acid sequence: CAWRRTGTAYGYTF.

This CDR3 is CASRAHRVAEAFF. The CDR3 DNA follows: TGTGCCAGCAGAGCGCACAGGGTGGCTGAAGCTTTCTTT. This chain uses TRBV27 with TRBJ1-1; D perhaps matches TRBD1 (6 bases). Looked up from germline, CDR1 is MNHEY and CDR2 is SMNVEV (reference sequence). The CDR3 sequence is 13 residues long. The V gene lost 6 bases and the J gene lost 6 bases, with 14 bases spanning the gap.

Remarks on this clone: A single base separates this from a much larger clone, so it may be a read error. This chain joins TRBV28 and TRBJ2-2; the D is unclear. Looked up from germline, CDR1 is MDHEN and CDR2 is SYDVKM. The V gene lost 7 bases and the J gene lost 4 bases, with 4 bases spanning the gap. The CDR3 extends over 11 amino acids. CDR3 residues: CASTGTGELFF. CDR3 nucleotide sequence: TGTGCCAGCACGGGCACCGGGGAGCTGTTTTTT.

This chain connects TRBV19 to TRBJ2-7, with 8 nucleotides matching TRBD2. CDR1 and CDR2 from the germline V gene are LNHDA and SQIVND (reference sequence). The CDR3 runs 15 residues. J gave up 2 bases and V 1 base, and 4 bases lay outside the gene matches. CDR3 sequence (DNA): TGTGCCAGTAGTATAGTAACGGGAGGGACCTACGAGCAGTACTTC. It is translated as CASSIVTGGTYEQYF.

This chain joins TRBV2 and TRBJ2-7; no firm D call. The CDR3 sequence is 16 residues long. Per the germline V gene, CDR1 is SNHLY and CDR2 is FYNNEI. Trimming removed 5 bases at V and 4 bases at J, with 21 bases between. CDR3 residues: CASSSDLRASRYEQYF. Written as DNA, the CDR3 is TGTGCCAGCAGTTCCGACCTCAGAGCGTCCCGTTACGAGCAGTACTTC.

This chain joins TRBV2 and TRBJ1-2, with 7 bases matching TRBD1. Germline V gives CDR1 SNHLY, CDR2 FYNNEI. V was pared by 5 bases and J by 4 bases, with 10 bases of the junction left unmatched. The CDR3 is 15 amino acids. The CDR3 DNA follows: TGTGCCAGCAGTTTTAGGGACAGAACATTCTATGGCTACACCTTC. Translation: CASSFRDRTFYGYTF.

The V gene is TRBV6-6, the J gene TRBJ2-7; D might be TRBD2 (5 bases). Germline V lookup: CDR1 MNHNY, CDR2 SVGAGI (reference sequence). With 6 bases removed from V and 6 bases from J, the gap between germline ends came to 12 bases. CDR3 length equals 12 residues. The CDR3 region has the DNA TGTGCCAGCAGCCTCCACCGGGGCGAGCAGTACTTC. This translates into CASSLHRGEQYF.

The chain carries TRBV5-4 and TRBJ1-2; 9 bases line up with TRBD1. Trimming at V came to 2 bases and at J to 8 bases, leaving 10 bases not matched to a gene. The CDR3 loop spans 15 amino acids. CDR1 and CDR2 from the germline V gene are SGHNT and YYREEE (reference sequence). The CDR3 loop is CASSFPGQGPMGYTF. As DNA, the CDR3 is TGTGCCAGCAGCTTCCCGGGACAGGGCCCGATGGGCTACACCTTC.

Details on this clone: A single base separates this from a much larger clone, so it may be a read error. V is TRBV5-4 and J is TRBJ2-5, with D perhaps matching TRBD1 (6 bases). CDR3 length: 13 amino acids. The germline V gene has CDR1 SGHNT and CDR2 YYREEE (reference sequence). V lost 2 bases to trimming and J lost 5 bases, with 10 bases between them. The CDR3 bases are TGTGCCAGCAGCTTAGGGGGTTGGGAGACCCAGTACTTC. Translation: CASSLGGWETQYF.

This clone has only one observation. This rearrangement joins TRBV6-5 to TRBJ1-5, with TRBD1 identical over 7 bases. The CDR3 runs to 14 residues. V lost 0 bases to trimming and J lost 5 bases; unmatched junction nucleotides: 1. From germline, CDR1 is MNHEY and CDR2 SVGAGI. For the CDR3, the DNA is TGTGCCAGCAGTTACTCAGGGGGCGATCAGCCCCAGCATTTT. Residues: CASSYSGGDQPQHF.

This clone was found many times. V and J are TRBV7-3 and TRBJ2-3; the match to TRBD1 covers 9 bases. Germline-derived CDR1 and CDR2 are SGHTA and FQGTGA. This CDR3 contains 15 residues. V shed 6 bases, J shed 0 bases, and the junction held 4 bases outside the gene matches. This chain's CDR3 is CASSRTGESTDTQYF. In nucleotides, the CDR3 is TGTGCCAGCAGTCGGACAGGGGAAAGCACAGATACGCAGTATTTT.

A few counts support this clone. This chain joins TRBV30 and TRBJ1-2, with D tentatively TRBD1 (5 bases). V lost 0 bases and J lost 6, with 11 bases in between. The CDR3 has 13 residues. Germline V gives CDR1 GTSNPN, CDR2 SVGIG (reference sequence). CDR3 nucleotides: TGTGCCTGGAGTGTAGTTGGGACCCATGGCTACACCTTC. Translating it yields CAWSVVGTHGYTF.

The chain has TRBV9 and TRBJ2-5, with D possibly TRBD2 on 5 matching bases. Per germline, CDR1 SGDLS and CDR2 YYNGEE. The CDR3 sequence is 15 residues long. Trimming cost V 3 bases and J 4 bases, with 16 bases left between them. The DNA for the CDR3 is TGTGCCAGCAGCGCCCACAGCGCTGGGAGAGAGACCCAGTACTTC. Translating it yields CASSAHSAGRETQYF.

The chain recombines TRBV6-5 with TRBJ1-4, with 9 nucleotides matching TRBD1. Germline V gives CDR1 MNHEY, CDR2 SVGAGI. With 0 bases clipped from V and 11 bases from J, the junction kept 1 base outside the gene matches. CDR3 length: 13 amino acids. The CDR3 DNA follows: TGTGCCAGCAGTTACTCAGGACAGGGGAAACTGTTTTTT. This gives the protein CASSYSGQGKLFF.

The genes are TRBV7-2 and TRBJ2-3; 8 bases match TRBD1. CDR1 is SGHTA and CDR2 is FQGNSA in the germline V gene. This CDR3 contains 17 residues. V lost 7 bases to trimming and J lost 4 bases; unmatched junction nucleotides: 16. The CDR3 protein is CASTPRPGGWSPDTQYF. The DNA of the CDR3 is TGTGCCAGCACCCCTAGGCCAGGGGGCTGGAGTCCAGATACGCAGTATTTT.

This clone was recorded once. This rearrangement joins TRBV5-1 to TRBJ2-7, with D hard to call. The CDR3 runs 14 residues. V gave up 3 bases and J gave up 0 bases, with 10 bases separating them. Per germline, CDR1 SGHRS and CDR2 YFSETQ. The CDR3 coding sequence is TGCGCCAGCAGCTCCGACGACCCCTCCTACGAGCAGTACTTC. Amino acid sequence: CASSSDDPSYEQYF.

The gene calls are TRBV29-1 and TRBJ2-3; 9 nucleotides match TRBD1. The length of the CDR3 is 15 residues. The germline gives CDR1 SQVTM, CDR2 ANQGSEA. V was pared by 4 bases and J by 0 bases, with 5 bases of the junction left unmatched. CDR3 sequence: CSVVSGQGSTDTQYF. CDR3 bases: TGCAGCGTTGTCAGCGGACAGGGGAGCACAGATACGCAGTATTTT.